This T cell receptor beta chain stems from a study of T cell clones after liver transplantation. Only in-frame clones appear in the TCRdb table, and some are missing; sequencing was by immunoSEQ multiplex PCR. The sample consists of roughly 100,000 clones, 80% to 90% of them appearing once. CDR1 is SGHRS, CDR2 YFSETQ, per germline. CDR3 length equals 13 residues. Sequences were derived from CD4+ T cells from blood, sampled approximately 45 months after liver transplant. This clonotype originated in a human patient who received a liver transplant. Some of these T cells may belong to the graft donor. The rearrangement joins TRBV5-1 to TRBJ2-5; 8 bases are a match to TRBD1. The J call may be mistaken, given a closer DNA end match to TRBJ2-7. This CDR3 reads CASSLTGGYEQYF. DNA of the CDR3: TGCGCCAGCAGCTTGACAGGGGGCTACGAGCAGTACTTC.